Sequencing of this T cell receptor beta chain was carried out in a study of T cells in localized non-small cell lung cancer. The assay was immunoSEQ multiplex PCR, and TCRdb's table has in-frame clones only and misses some. The sample yields approximately 37,000 clones, about 88% seen once. The CDR3 is made up of 14 amino acids. This clonotype was obtained from a man aged 18-55 years with stage I lung adenocarcinoma. The sample was peripheral blood, taken before any cancer treatment. V is TRBV21-1 and J is TRBJ1-4; the D call of TRBD1 is as the table states it, not checked on the DNA. TRBV21-1 is noted as a pseudogene. The CDR3 DNA follows: TGTGCCAGCAGCAAAGAGAGGCAGGGGGAAAAACTGTTTTTT. Amino acids: CASSKERQGEKLFF.